The clone carrying this T cell receptor beta chain was seen many times. What it binds is not known. The sample is drawn from a study of T cells in Graves' hyperthyroidism and ophthalmopathy. Across the study: Blood from the periphery was taken at initial diagnosis, before any treatment. General study points: Most clonotypes that expanded in the thyroid above 0.001 also showed up in blood.

The CDR3 runs to 14 residues. Looked up from germline, CDR1 is SGHAT and CDR2 is FQNNGV. V lost 5 bases to trimming and J lost 1 base, with 11 bases between them. TCR beta CDR3 regions were amplified from RNA. In the first-round RT-PCR of the TCR CDR3, the HTBI primer set was used. TCRdb recomputed calls from the multiplex PCR reads with MiXCR, one row per CDR3 protein. The table includes 300,000 to 450,000 distinct CDR3 sequences, around 18% detected once. Patients with uncontrolled infections, other autoimmune diseases, pregnancy or lactation were excluded. Diagnoses were established using clinical symptoms, serum thyroxine and TRAb, thyroid ultrasound and orbital computed tomography.

The V gene is TRBV11-2, the J gene TRBJ1-1, with D unclear. The sequencing input was blood. The receptor was isolated from a young man with Graves' ophthalmopathy. This chain's CDR3 is CASSLHDGNTEAFF. The CDR3 nucleotides read TGTGCCAGCAGCCTCCACGACGGGAACACTGAAGCTTTCTTT.